One sample yielded the 14 T cell receptor beta chains listed below, sequenced in a study of patients and donors after allogeneic stem cell transplantation. TCRdb analysed the RT-PCR reads with MiXCR anew, one entry per CDR3 protein. The sample lists about a million distinct CDR3 sequences; over 15% were seen once. Input material: blood, either unsorted or a sorted T cell fraction (not recorded which). The receptors were gathered from a human donor who was either an allogeneic HSCT recipient or a stem cell or donor lymphocyte infusion donor (not recorded which). It is not recorded whose cells these are; they may come from a transplant donor.

The table lists this clonotype with a few counts. The V and J genes are TRBV6-1 and TRBJ2-3; D possibly matches TRBD1 or TRBD2 (5 bases each). Per germline, CDR1 MNHNS and CDR2 SASEGT. Trimming took off 6 bases at V and 2 bases at J, with 18 bases between the two ends. The CDR3 runs 16 residues. The CDR3, as DNA: TGTGCCAGCAGGAACCGGGACCCAACTTACACAGATACGCAGTATTTT. This gives the protein CASRNRDPTYTDTQYF.

The table lists this clonotype with a few counts. The rearrangement joins TRBV13 to TRBJ2-1; TRBD2 aligns across 14 bases. The CDR3 spans 16 residues. Germline-derived CDR1 and CDR2 are PRHDT and FYEKMQ (reference sequence). V gave up 6 bases and J gave up 6 bases; unmatched junction bases: 7. In DNA form, the CDR3 reads TGTGCCAGCAGTTCCTCCGGACTAGCGGGGGGCAATGAGCAGTTCTTC. This sequence encodes CASSSSGLAGGNEQFF.

This clonotype was seen only a few times. The chain employs TRBV10-3 and TRBJ2-1; 7 bases fit TRBD2. Germline CDR1 and CDR2: ENHRY and SYGVKD. The CDR3 totals 17 residues. In DNA, the CDR3 is TGTGCTACCTCCCGGCTAGCGGAGGGAAGCTCCTACAATGAGCAGTTCTTC. It is translated as CATSRLAEGSSYNEQFF.

This clonotype was picked up a small number of times. The rearrangement links TRBV15 to TRBJ1-6; no clear D gene. This CDR3 has 13 residues. Germline values: CDR1 LNHNV, CDR2 YYDKDF (reference sequence). Deletions cut 5 bases from V and 6 bases from J, with 8 bases between. The CDR3 region is CATSGRPNSPLHF. DNA of the CDR3: TGTGCCACCAGCGGCAGACCTAATTCACCCCTCCACTTT. The variable domain in full, completed from reference TRBV15 and TRBJ1-6, reads DAMVIQNPRYQVTQFGKPVTLSCSQTLNHNVMYWYQQKSSQAPKLLFHYYDKDFNNEADTPDNFQSRRPNTSFCFLDIRSPGLGDTAMYLCATSGRPNSPLHFGNGTRLTVT.

This rearrangement joins TRBV29-1 to TRBJ2-1; 10 positions match TRBD2. The length of the CDR3 is 14 residues. Germline lookup yields CDR1 SQVTM and CDR2 ANQGSEA. J lost 7 bases, V lost 6 bases, and 9 bases had no gene match. The CDR3 coding sequence is TGCAGCGTGATAACTAGCGGGAAGTGGAATGAGCAGTTCTTC. It is translated as CSVITSGKWNEQFF.

The genes are TRBV20-1 and TRBJ2-3, with 7 nucleotides matching TRBD2. The CDR3 has 14 residues. The J segment lost 5 bases and the V segment lost 6 bases, leaving 11 bases of the junction unmatched. Germline values: CDR1 DFQATT, CDR2 SNEGSKA (reference sequence). CDR3 protein: CSAPLSGNRDTQYF. The CDR3 DNA is TGCAGTGCCCCCCTCAGCGGGAATCGAGATACGCAGTATTTT.

The chain uses TRBV29-1 and TRBJ1-2; tentative D call: TRBD1 (5 bases). The CDR3 is made up of 13 amino acids. V lost 6 bases and J lost 4, with 15 bases in between. Germline lookup yields CDR1 SQVTM and CDR2 ANQGSEA. In nucleotides, the CDR3 is TGCAGCGTGTGGGGCGGCGGGAGCTATGGCTACACCTTC. Its protein product is CSVWGGGSYGYTF.

The chain couples TRBV5-6 to TRBJ1-1; D remains unclear. Germline values: CDR1 SGHDT, CDR2 YYEEEE. This CDR3 has 15 amino acids. The V and J ends lost 4 bases and 0 bases respectively, with 13 bases between them. CDR3 sequence reads: CASSPAGELNTEAFF. Here the CDR3 DNA reads TGTGCCAGCAGCCCCGCTGGGGAATTGAACACTGAAGCTTTCTTT.

The chain employs TRBV5-1 and TRBJ2-5; TRBD1 agrees at 11 bases. There are 17 residues in the CDR3. J lost 5 bases, V lost 0 bases, and 9 bases had no gene match. The germline V gene encodes CDR1 SGHRS and CDR2 YFSETQ. The CDR3: CASSLVAGTGGGETQYF. As DNA, the CDR3 is TGCGCCAGCAGCTTGGTGGCCGGGACAGGGGGTGGCGAGACCCAGTACTTC.

Only a few counts were recorded for this clonotype. This sequence joins TRBV9 and TRBJ1-6; D remains unclear. Germline loops: CDR1 SGDLS, CDR2 YYNGEE. The CDR3 is made up of 14 amino acids. Trimming took 0 bases from V and 6 from J, leaving 7 bases between them. CDR3 amino acids: CASSVDSSNSPLHF. The DNA of the CDR3 is TGTGCCAGCAGCGTAGACAGTTCTAATTCACCCCTCCACTTT. The full variable domain, rest sourced from reference TRBV9 and TRBJ1-6, is DSGVTQTPKHLITATGQRVTLRCSPRSGDLSVYWYQQSLDQGLQFLIQYYNGEERAKGNILERFSAQQFPDLHSELNLSSLELGDSALYFCASSVDSSNSPLHFGNGTRLTVT.

The rearrangement links TRBV9 to TRBJ2-4; 10 bases fit TRBD2. The CDR3 contains 16 residues. The junction had 9 bases not matched to a gene; V was cut back by 2 bases and J by 7 bases. CDR1 is SGDLS, CDR2 YYNGEE, per germline. The CDR3 loop reads CASSVSGGELGNIQYF. In DNA, the CDR3 is TGTGCCAGCAGCGTCAGCGGGGGGGAACTCGGGAACATTCAGTACTTC.

There are a few counts of this clonotype. This chain joins TRBV5-1 and TRBJ2-1; the D gene is possibly TRBD2 (5 bases). The V gene lost 4 bases and the J gene lost 5 bases, with 13 bases spanning the gap. Germline CDR1 reads SGHRS; CDR2 reads YFSETQ. This CDR3 has 14 residues. This chain's CDR3 is CASSRAPGNNEQFF. The CDR3 bases are TGCGCCAGCAGCCGCGCTCCCGGGAACAATGAGCAGTTCTTC.

This clonotype appeared a few times. V and J are TRBV29-1 and TRBJ2-5; 7 positions agree with TRBD1. There are 12 residues in the CDR3. With V trimmed by 8 bases and J by 0 bases, 3 bases remained unmatched. Germline V CDR1 and CDR2: SQVTM, ANQGSEA. The CDR3 here is CSFDRDQETQYF. CDR3 nucleotides: TGCAGCTTCGACAGGGACCAAGAGACCCAGTACTTC.

This chain uses TRBV6-5 with TRBJ2-3; tentatively, D is TRBD1 (6 bases). CDR1 is MNHEY and CDR2 is SVGAGI in the germline V gene. V gave up 2 bases and J gave up 4 bases, with 16 bases separating them. CDR3 length: 16 amino acids. In DNA form, the CDR3 reads TGTGCCAGCAGTTACCAAAGGGGGAAGTCAGCAGATACGCAGTATTTT. It is translated as CASSYQRGKSADTQYF.